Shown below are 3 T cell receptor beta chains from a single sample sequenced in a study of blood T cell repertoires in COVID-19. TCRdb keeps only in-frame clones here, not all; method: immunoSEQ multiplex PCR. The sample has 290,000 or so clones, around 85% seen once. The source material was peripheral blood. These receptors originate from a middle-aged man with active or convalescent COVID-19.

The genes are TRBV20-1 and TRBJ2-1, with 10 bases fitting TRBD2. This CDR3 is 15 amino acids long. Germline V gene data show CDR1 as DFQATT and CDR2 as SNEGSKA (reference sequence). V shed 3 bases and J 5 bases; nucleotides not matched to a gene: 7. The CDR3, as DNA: TGCAGTGCTAGTATTCCGGGACTAGCGAACAATGAGCAGTTCTTC. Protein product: CSASIPGLANNEQFF.

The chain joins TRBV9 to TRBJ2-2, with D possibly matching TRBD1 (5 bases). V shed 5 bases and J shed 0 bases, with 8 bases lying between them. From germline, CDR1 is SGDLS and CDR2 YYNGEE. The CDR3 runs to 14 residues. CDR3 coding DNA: TGTGCCAGCAGGAGACAGACGAACACCGGGGAGCTGTTTTTT. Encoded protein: CASRRQTNTGELFF.

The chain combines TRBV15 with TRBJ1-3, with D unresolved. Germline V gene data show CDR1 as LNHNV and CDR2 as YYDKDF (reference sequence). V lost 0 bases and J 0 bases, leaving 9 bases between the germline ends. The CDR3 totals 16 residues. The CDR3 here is CATSREVQISGNTIYF. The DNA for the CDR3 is TGTGCCACCAGCAGAGAAGTACAGATCTCTGGAAACACCATATATTTT.